Listed here are 2 T cell receptor beta chains from one sample, sequenced in a study of T cell responses to AZD1222 COVID-19 vaccine. Clones were read by immunoSEQ multiplex PCR, and TCRdb kept only the in-frame ones, dropping some. Among roughly 86,000 clones, roughly nine tenths were seen once, and the ten largest hold around 29%. Material: peripheral blood, obtained on day 0 of AZD1222 vaccination. Every receptor here comes from an adult in good health.

The chain has TRBV28 and TRBJ1-5, with D maybe TRBD1 (5 bases). Germline-derived CDR1 and CDR2 are MDHEN and SYDVKM. V lost 7 bases, J lost 5 bases, and 18 bases lay in between. The CDR3 length is 15 residues. CDR3 in DNA: TGTGCCAGCAACCGCCCTCAGGGTTTCGATCAGCCCCAGCATTTT. Protein sequence: CASNRPQGFDQPQHF.

This chain uses TRBV7-2 with TRBJ2-5; 11 positions agree with TRBD2. V lost 3 bases to trimming and J lost 5 bases; unmatched junction nucleotides: 8. This CDR3 region has 16 residues. Germline CDR1 is SGHTA and CDR2 is FQGNSA. DNA of the CDR3: TGTGCCAGCAGCTTCTTTAGCGGGAGGGCCGGGGAGACCCAGTACTTC. This codes for CASSFFSGRAGETQYF.